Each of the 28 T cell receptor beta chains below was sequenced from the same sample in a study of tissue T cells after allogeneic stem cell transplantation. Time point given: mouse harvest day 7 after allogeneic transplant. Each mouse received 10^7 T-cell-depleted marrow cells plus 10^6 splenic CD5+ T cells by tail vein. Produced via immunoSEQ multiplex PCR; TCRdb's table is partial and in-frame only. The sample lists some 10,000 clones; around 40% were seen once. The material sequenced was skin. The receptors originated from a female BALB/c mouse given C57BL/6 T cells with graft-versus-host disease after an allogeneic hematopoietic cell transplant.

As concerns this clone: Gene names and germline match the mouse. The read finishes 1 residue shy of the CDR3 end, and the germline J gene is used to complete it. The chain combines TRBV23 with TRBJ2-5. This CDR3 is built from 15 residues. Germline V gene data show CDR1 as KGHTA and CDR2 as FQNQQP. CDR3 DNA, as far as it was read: TGCTCCAGCAGTCAATCCGGGTCTAACCAAGACACCCAGTAC. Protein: CSSSQSGSNQDTQY. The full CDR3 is CSSSQSGSNQDTQYF.

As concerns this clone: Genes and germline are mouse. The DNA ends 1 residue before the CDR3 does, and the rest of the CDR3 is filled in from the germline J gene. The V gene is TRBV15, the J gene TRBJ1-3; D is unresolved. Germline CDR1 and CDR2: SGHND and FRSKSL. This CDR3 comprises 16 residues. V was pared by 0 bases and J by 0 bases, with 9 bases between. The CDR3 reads CASSLARQLSGNTLYF. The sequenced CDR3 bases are TGTGCCAGCAGTTTAGCGCGTCAGCTTTCTGGAAATACGCTCTAT.

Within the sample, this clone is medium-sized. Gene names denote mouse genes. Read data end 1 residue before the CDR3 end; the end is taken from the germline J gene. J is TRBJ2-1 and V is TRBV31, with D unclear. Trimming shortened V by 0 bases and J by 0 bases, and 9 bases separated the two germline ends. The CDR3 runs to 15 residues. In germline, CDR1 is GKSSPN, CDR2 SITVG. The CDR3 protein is CAWSLGWHNYAEQFF. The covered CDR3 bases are TGTGCCTGGAGTCTAGGCTGGCATAACTATGCTGAGCAGTTC.

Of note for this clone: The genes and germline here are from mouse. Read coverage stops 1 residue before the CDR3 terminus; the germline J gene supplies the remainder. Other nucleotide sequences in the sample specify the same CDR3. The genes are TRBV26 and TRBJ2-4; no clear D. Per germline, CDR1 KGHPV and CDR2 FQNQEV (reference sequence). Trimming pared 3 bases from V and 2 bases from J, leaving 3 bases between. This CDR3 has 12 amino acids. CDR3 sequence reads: CASSLYQNTLYF. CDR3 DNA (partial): TGTGCCAGCAGTCTATATCAAAACACCTTGTAC.

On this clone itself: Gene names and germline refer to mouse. Here the CDR3 reads CASRLGIQNTLYF. The DNA read from the CDR3 is TGTGCCAGCAGACTGGGGATTCAAAACACCTTGTAC. V usage is TRBV4 and J usage is TRBJ2-4, with 7 bases lining up with TRBD2. The read finishes 1 residue shy of the CDR3 end, and the germline J gene is used to complete it. CDR1 is LGHDT and CDR2 is YNNKQL in the germline V gene (reference sequence). There are 13 residues in the CDR3. V lost 6 bases and J lost 2; bases outside the gene matches: 2.

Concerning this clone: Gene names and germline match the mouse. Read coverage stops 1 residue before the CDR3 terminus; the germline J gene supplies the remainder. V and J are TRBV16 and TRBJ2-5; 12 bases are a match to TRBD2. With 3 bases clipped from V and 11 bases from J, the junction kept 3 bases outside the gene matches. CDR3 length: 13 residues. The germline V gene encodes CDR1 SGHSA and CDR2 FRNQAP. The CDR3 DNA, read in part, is TGTGCAAGCAGCTTTGACTGGGGGGGCGACCAGTAC. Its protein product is CASSFDWGGDQY. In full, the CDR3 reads CASSFDWGGDQYF.

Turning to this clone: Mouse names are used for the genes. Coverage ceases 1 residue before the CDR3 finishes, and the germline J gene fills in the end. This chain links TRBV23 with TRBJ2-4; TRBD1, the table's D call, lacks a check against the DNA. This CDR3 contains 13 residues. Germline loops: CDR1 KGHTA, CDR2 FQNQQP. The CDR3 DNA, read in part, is TGCTCCAGCAGTGGACAGGGTCAAAACACCTTGTAC. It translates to CSSSGQGQNTLY. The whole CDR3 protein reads CSSSGQGQNTLYF.

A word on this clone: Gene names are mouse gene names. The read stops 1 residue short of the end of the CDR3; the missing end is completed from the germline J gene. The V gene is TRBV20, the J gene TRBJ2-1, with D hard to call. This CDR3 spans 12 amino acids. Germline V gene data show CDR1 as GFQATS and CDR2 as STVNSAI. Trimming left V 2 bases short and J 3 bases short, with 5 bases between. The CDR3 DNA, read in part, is TGTGGTGCTAGGATGGGCTATGCTGAGCAGTTC. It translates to CGARMGYAEQF. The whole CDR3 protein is CGARMGYAEQFF.

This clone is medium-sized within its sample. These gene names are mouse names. The CDR3 loop is CAPTDSGNTLYF. CDR3 bases read: TGTGCCCCGACAGATTCTGGAAATACGCTCTAT. V and J are TRBV4 and TRBJ1-3, with D tentatively TRBD1 (5 bases). With the read ending 1 residue before the CDR3 end, the germline J gene is used to fill in that end. The germline V gene encodes CDR1 LGHDT and CDR2 YNNKQL (reference sequence). The CDR3 is 12 residues long. Trimming removed 11 bases at V and 0 bases at J, with 8 bases between.

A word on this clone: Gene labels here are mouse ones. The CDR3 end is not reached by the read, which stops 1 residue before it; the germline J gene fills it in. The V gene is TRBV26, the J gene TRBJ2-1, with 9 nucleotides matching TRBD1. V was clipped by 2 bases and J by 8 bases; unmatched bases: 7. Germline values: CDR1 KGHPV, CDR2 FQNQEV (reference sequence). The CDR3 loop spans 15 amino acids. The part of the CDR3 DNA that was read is TGTGCCAGCAGTCTGGTAGGGGGACAGGGACCTGAGCAGTTC. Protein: CASSLVGGQGPEQF. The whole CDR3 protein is CASSLVGGQGPEQFF.

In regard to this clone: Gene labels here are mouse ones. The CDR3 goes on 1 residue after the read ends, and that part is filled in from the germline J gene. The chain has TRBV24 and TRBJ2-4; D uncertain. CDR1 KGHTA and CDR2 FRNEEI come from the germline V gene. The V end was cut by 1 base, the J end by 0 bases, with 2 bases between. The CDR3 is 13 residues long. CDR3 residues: CASSLCSQNTLYF. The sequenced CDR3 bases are TGTGCCAGCAGTCTGTGCAGTCAAAACACCTTGTAC.

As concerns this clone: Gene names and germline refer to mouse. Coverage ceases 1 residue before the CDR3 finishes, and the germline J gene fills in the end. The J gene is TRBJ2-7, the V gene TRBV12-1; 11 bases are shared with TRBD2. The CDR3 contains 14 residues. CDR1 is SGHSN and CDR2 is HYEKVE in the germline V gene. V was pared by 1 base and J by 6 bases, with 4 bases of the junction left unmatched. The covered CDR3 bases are TGTGCCAGCTCTCTGGGGACTGGGGGCAGTGAACAGTAC. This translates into CASSLGTGGSEQY. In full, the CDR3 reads CASSLGTGGSEQYF. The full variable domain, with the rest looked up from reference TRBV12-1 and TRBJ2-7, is DSGVVQSPRHIIKEKGGRSVLTCIPISGHSNVVWYQQTLGKELKFLIQHYEKVERDKGFLPSRFSVQQFDDYHSEMNMSALELEDSAMYFCASSLGTGGSEQYFGPGTRLTVL.

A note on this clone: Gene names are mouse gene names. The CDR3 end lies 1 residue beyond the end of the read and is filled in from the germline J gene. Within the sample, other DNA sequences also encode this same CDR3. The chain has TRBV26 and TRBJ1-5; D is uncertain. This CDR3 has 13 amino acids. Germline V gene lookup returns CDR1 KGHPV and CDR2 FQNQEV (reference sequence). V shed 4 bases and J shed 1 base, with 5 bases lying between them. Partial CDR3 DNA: TGTGCCAGCAGTCGGCAAAACAACCAGGCTCCGCTT. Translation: CASSRQNNQAPL. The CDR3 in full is CASSRQNNQAPLF. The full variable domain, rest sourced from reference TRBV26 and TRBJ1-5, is NSKVIQTPRYLVKGQGQKAKMRCIPEKGHPVVFWYQQNKNNEFKFLINFQNQEVLQQIDMTEKRFSAECPSNSPCSLEIQSSEAGDSALYLCASSRQNNQAPLFGEGTRLSVL.

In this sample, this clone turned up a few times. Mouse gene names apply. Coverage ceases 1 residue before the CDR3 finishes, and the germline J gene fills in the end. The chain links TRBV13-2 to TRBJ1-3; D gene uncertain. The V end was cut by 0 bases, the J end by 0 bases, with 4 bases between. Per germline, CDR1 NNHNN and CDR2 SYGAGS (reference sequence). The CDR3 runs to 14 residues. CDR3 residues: CASGDDSSGNTLYF. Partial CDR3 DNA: TGTGCCAGCGGTGATGACAGTTCTGGAAATACGCTCTAT.

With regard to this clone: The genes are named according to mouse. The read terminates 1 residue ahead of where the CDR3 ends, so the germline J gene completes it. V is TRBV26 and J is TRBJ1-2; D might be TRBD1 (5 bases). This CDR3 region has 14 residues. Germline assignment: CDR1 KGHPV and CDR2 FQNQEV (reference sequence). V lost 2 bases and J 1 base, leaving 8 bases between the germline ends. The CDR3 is CASSLPGINSDYTF. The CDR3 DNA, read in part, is TGTGCCAGCAGTCTGCCAGGGATAAACTCCGACTACACC.

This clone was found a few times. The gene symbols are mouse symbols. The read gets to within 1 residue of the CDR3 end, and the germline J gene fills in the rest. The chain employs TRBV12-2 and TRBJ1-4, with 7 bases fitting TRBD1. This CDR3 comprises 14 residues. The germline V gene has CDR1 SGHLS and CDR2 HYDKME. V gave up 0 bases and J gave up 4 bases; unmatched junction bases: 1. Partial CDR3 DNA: TGTGCCAGCTCTCTCGGGACAGACAACGAAAGATTATTT. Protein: CASSLGTDNERLF. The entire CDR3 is CASSLGTDNERLFF.

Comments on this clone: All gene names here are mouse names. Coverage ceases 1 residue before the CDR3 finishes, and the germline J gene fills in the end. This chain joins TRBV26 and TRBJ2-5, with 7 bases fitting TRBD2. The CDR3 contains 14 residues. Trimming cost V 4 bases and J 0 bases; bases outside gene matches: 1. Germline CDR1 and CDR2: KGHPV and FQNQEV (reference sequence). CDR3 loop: CASSRWGNQDTQYF. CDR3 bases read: TGTGCCAGCAGTCGCTGGGGGAACCAAGACACCCAGTAC.

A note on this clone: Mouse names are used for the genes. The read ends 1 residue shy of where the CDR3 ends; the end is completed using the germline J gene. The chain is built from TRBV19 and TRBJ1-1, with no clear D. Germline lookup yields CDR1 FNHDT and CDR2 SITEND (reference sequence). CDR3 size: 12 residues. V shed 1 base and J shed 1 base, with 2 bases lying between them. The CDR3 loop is CASSIINTEVFF. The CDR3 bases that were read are TGTGCCAGCAGTATAATAAACACAGAAGTCTTC.

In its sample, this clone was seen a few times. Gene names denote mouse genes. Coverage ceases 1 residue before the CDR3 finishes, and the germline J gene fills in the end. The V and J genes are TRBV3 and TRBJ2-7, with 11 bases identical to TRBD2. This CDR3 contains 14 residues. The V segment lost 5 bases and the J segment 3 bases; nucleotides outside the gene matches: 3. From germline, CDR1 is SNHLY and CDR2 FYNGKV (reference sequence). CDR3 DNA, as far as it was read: TGTGCCAGCAGCACCGGACTGGGGGGCTATGAACAGTAC. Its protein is CASSTGLGGYEQY. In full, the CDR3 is CASSTGLGGYEQYF. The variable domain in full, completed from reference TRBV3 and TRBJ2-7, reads GPKVLQIPSHQIIDMGQMVTLNCDPVSNHLYFYWYKQILGQQMEFLVNFYNGKVMEKSKLFKDQFSVERPDGSYFTLKIQPTALEDSAVYFCASSTGLGGYEQYFGPGTRLTVL.

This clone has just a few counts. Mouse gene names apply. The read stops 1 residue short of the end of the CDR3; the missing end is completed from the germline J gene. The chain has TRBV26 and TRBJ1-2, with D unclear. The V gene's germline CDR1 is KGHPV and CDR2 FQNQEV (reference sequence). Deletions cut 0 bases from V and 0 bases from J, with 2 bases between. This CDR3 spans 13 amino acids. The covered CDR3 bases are TGTGCCAGCAGTCTGTCTTCAAACTCCGACTACACC. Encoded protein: CASSLSSNSDYT. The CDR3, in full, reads CASSLSSNSDYTF.

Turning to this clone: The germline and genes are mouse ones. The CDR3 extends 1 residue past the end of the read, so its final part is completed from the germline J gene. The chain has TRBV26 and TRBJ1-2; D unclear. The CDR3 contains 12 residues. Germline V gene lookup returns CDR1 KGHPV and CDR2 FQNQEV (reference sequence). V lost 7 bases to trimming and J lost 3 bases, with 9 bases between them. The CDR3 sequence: CASTRDDSDYTF. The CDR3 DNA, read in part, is TGTGCCAGCACGAGGGATGACTCCGACTACACC.

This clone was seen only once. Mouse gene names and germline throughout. The CDR3 DNA, read in part, is TGCTCCAGCAGTCAATCTGCCAGGGGAAGGGCCAACGAAAGATTATTT. It codes for CSSSQSARGRANERLF. The complete CDR3 sequence is CSSSQSARGRANERLFF. The chain carries TRBV23 and TRBJ1-4; TRBD1, the table's D call, lacks a check against the DNA. The DNA ends 1 residue before the CDR3 does, and the rest of the CDR3 is filled in from the germline J gene. The CDR3 runs 17 residues. The V gene's germline CDR1 is KGHTA and CDR2 FQNQQP.

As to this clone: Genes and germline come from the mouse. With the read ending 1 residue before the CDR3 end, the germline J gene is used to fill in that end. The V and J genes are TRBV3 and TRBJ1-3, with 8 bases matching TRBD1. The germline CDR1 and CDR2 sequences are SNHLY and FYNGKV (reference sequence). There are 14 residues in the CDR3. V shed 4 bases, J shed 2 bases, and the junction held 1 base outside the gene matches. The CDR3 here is CASSSTGAGNTLYF. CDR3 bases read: TGTGCCAGCAGCTCGACAGGGGCTGGAAATACGCTCTAT.

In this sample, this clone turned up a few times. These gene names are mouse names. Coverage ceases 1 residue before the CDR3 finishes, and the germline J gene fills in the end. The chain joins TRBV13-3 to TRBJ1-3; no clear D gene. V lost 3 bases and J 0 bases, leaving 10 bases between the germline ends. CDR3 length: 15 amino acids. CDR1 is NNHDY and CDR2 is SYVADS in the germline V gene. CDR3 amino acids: CASSAGLNSGNTLYF. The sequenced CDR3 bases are TGTGCCAGCAGTGCAGGCCTAAATTCTGGAAATACGCTCTAT.

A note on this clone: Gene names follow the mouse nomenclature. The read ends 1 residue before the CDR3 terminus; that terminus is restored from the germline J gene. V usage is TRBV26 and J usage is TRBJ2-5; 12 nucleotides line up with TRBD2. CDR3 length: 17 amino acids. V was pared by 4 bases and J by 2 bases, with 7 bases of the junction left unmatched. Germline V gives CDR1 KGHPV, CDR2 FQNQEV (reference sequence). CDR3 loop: CASSPPDWGGFQDTQYF. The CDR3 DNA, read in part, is TGTGCCAGCAGTCCACCGGACTGGGGGGGTTTCCAAGACACCCAGTAC. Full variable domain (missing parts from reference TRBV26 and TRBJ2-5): NSKVIQTPRYLVKGQGQKAKMRCIPEKGHPVVFWYQQNKNNEFKFLINFQNQEVLQQIDMTEKRFSAECPSNSPCSLEIQSSEAGDSALYLCASSPPDWGGFQDTQYFGPGTRLLVL.

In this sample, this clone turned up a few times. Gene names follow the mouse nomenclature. The DNA read from the CDR3 is TGTGCCAGCTCTCTCGGACTGGGGGCTAGTGCAGAAACGCTGTAT. This encodes CASSLGLGASAETLY. From start to end, the CDR3 is CASSLGLGASAETLYF. J is TRBJ2-3 and V is TRBV12-1; the match to TRBD2 covers 10 bases. The CDR3 goes on 1 residue after the read ends, and that part is filled in from the germline J gene. The ends lost 0 bases at V and 0 bases at J; junction bases unmatched: 2. Germline loops: CDR1 SGHSN, CDR2 HYEKVE. The CDR3 is 16 residues long.

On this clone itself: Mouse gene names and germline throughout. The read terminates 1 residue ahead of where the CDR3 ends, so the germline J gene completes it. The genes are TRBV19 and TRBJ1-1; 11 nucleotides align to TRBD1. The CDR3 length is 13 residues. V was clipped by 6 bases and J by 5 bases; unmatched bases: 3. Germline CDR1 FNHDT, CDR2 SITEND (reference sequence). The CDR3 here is CASTGTGGTEVFF. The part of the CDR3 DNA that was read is TGTGCCAGCACCGGGACAGGGGGGACAGAAGTCTTC. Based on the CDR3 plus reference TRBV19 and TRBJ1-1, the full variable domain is GGIITQTPKFLIGQEGQKLTLKCQQNFNHDTMYWYRQDSGKGLRLIYYSITENDLQKGDLSEGYDASREKKSSFSLTVTSAQKNEMAVFLCASTGTGGTEVFFGKGTRLTVV.

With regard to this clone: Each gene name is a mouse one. CDR3 in amino acids: CASSGTFSNERLFF. The part of the CDR3 DNA that was read is TGTGCTAGCAGCGGGACATTTTCCAACGAAAGATTATTT. The chain recombines TRBV29 with TRBJ1-4; perhaps TRBD1 as D (6 bases). The CDR3 extends 1 residue past the end of the read, so its final part is completed from the germline J gene. CDR3 length equals 14 residues. With 6 bases removed from V and 0 bases from J, the gap between germline ends came to 8 bases. Germline-derived CDR1 and CDR2 are MSHET and SYDVDS. The complete variable domain, with remaining parts taken from reference TRBV29 and TRBJ1-4, reads DMKVTQMPRYLIKRMGENVLLECGQDMSHETMYWYRQDPGLGLQLIYISYDVDSNSEGDIPKGYRVSRKKREHFSLILDSAKTNQTSVYFCASSGTFSNERLFFGHGTKLSVL.